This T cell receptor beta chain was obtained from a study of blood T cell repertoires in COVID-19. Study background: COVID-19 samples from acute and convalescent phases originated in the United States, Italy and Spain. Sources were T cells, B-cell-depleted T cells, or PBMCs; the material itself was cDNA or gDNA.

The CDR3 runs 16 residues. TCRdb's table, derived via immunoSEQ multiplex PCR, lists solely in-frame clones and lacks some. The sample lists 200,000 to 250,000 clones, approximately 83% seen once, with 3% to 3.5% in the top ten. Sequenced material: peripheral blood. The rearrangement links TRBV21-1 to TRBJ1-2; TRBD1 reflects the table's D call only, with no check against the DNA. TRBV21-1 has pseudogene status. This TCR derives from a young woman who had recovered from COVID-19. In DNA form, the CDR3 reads TGTGCCAGCAGCAAAGGTTCGGCGGCAGGGAAGTATGGCTACACCTTC. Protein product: CASSKGSAAGKYGYTF.